The subject of this entry is one T cell receptor (beta chain). Its antigen is undetermined. Naive CD8 cells lacked CD45RO, underwent positive selection for CCR7 and left out terminally differentiated effector memory CD45RA+ cells. The data were obtained in a study of shared clonotypes between healthy human individuals. Whole-study context: Donors had three CD4 naive, three CD4 memory, two CD8 naive and one CD8 memory plate apiece. General observations from the study: Shared clonotypes: about 4.6% naive CD4, approximately 3.4% naive CD8, around 2.2% memory CD4, 0.35% to 0.5% memory CD8.

In germline, CDR1 is SQVTM, CDR2 ANQGSEA. This CDR3 contains 13 residues. V was shortened by 7 bases and J by 3 bases, with 13 bases between the two germline ends. Sequenced by immunoSEQ multiplex PCR; TCRdb stores in-frame clones only, minus some. The sample includes around 560,000 clones, roughly 95% of them seen just once. Source material: naive CD8+ T cells sorted from blood. The chain joins TRBV29-1 to TRBJ2-4; D perhaps matches TRBD2 (6 bases). The sequence was obtained from a woman aged 25 to 39 in good health. The CDR3 sequence: CSATSFNKNIQYF. The DNA of the CDR3 is TGCAGCGCCACTAGCTTTAACAAAAACATTCAGTACTTC.